This T cell receptor (beta chain) was profiled in a study of blood T cell repertoires in COVID-19 (TCRdb year 2020). In terms of the full investigation: Collaborator samples came from the United States, Italy and Spain and covered acute and convalescent phases of COVID-19. The dataset comprised deeply sampled blood TCRbeta repertoires from subjects exposed to, actively infected with, or recovered from COVID-19. Where available, HLA class I and class II types were obtained from metadata supplied by the sample provider rather than from assay-based typing. A freely available public database, intended as a resource for researchers studying the immune response to SARS-CoV-2, is where the repertoires were released. The samples were drawn from the first 160 participants of the ongoing ImmuneRACE study and from 1,254 subjects provided by 6 global collaborators. The sample metadata nearly always contained a de-identified subject ID, COVID-19 status, age in years and sex. The prospective study material was composed of cDNA or gDNA derived from T cells, B-cell-depleted T cells, or PBMCs. Results and caveats for the whole study, not just this receptor: The quantity of clinical and demographic metadata differed by source and by participant and was supplied without curation.

TCRbeta CDR3 regions were amplified from genomic DNA using the immunoSEQ Assay, a bias-controlled multiplex PCR. In the original analysis: The number of nucleated cells in each sample was estimated by amplification of reference gene primers within the assay. To quantify the absolute abundance of each unique TCRbeta CDR3 rearrangement, sequence reads were collapsed and filtered. For each sample, productive Simpson clonality was calculated as the square root of Simpson's diversity index over productive rearrangements. TCRdb re-hosts the immuneACCESS table, in-frame sequences only. Its copies lack some clones; in the studies checked, an unresolved V gene accounts for under half of them, and the cause for the rest is not known. V and J calls and clone size come straight from that table; D and trimming were deduced from the DNA. For this sample the table gives about 360,000 clones, of which about 88% were detected only once. The ten largest clonotypes hold 3% of the sample.

Each collaborating institution followed its own protocols to collect whole blood in K2EDTA tubes. For TCRbeta analysis, collaborators shipped samples as frozen whole blood, isolated PBMCs, or DNA extracted from either of those sample types. Regarding this clone: Which antigen it targets is not known. Qualities for individual bases were not recorded, and no much larger clone is one base off.

This sequence was found in a human donor in a cohort sampled during active COVID-19. Sequenced sample: peripheral blood.

The base sequence is TGTGCCAGCAAAACTCGCGTAGCGAGTCAAAGTTGTGAGCAGTTCTTC. Its amino acids are CASKTRVASQSCEQFF. The chain joins TRBV19 to TRBJ2-1; perhaps TRBD2 is the D gene, with 5 bases matching. The germline V gene (reference sequence) gives CDR1 as LNHDA and CDR2 as SQIVND. CDR3 length: 16 amino acids, cysteine to phenylalanine. The retained sequence is limited to the CDR3, 48 bases, with the frame set at the first base. Trimming takes 9 bases from V and 9 bases from J, and the germline ends sit 27 bases apart.